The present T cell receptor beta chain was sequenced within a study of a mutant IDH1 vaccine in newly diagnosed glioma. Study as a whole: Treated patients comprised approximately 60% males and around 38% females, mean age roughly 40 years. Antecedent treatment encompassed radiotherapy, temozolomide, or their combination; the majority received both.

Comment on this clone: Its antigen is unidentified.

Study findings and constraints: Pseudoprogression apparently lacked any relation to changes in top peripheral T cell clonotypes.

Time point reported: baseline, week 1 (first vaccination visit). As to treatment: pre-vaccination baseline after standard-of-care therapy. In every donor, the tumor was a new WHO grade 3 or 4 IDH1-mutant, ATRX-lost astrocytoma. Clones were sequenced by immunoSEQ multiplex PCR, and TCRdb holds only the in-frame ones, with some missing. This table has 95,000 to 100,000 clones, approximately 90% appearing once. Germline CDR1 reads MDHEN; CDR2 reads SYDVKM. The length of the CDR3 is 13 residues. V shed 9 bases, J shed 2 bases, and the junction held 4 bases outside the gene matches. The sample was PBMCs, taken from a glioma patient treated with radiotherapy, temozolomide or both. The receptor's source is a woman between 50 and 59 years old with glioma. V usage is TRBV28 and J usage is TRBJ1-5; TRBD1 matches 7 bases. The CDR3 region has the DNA TGTGCCAGTAGGACAGGACGCAATCAGCCCCAGCATTTT. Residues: CASRTGRNQPQHF. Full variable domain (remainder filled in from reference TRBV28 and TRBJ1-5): DVKVTQSSRYLVKRTGEKVFLECVQDMDHENMFWYRQDPGLGLRLIYFSYDVKMKEKGDIPEGYSVSREKKERFSLILESASTNQTSMYLCASRTGRNQPQHFGDGTRLSIL.